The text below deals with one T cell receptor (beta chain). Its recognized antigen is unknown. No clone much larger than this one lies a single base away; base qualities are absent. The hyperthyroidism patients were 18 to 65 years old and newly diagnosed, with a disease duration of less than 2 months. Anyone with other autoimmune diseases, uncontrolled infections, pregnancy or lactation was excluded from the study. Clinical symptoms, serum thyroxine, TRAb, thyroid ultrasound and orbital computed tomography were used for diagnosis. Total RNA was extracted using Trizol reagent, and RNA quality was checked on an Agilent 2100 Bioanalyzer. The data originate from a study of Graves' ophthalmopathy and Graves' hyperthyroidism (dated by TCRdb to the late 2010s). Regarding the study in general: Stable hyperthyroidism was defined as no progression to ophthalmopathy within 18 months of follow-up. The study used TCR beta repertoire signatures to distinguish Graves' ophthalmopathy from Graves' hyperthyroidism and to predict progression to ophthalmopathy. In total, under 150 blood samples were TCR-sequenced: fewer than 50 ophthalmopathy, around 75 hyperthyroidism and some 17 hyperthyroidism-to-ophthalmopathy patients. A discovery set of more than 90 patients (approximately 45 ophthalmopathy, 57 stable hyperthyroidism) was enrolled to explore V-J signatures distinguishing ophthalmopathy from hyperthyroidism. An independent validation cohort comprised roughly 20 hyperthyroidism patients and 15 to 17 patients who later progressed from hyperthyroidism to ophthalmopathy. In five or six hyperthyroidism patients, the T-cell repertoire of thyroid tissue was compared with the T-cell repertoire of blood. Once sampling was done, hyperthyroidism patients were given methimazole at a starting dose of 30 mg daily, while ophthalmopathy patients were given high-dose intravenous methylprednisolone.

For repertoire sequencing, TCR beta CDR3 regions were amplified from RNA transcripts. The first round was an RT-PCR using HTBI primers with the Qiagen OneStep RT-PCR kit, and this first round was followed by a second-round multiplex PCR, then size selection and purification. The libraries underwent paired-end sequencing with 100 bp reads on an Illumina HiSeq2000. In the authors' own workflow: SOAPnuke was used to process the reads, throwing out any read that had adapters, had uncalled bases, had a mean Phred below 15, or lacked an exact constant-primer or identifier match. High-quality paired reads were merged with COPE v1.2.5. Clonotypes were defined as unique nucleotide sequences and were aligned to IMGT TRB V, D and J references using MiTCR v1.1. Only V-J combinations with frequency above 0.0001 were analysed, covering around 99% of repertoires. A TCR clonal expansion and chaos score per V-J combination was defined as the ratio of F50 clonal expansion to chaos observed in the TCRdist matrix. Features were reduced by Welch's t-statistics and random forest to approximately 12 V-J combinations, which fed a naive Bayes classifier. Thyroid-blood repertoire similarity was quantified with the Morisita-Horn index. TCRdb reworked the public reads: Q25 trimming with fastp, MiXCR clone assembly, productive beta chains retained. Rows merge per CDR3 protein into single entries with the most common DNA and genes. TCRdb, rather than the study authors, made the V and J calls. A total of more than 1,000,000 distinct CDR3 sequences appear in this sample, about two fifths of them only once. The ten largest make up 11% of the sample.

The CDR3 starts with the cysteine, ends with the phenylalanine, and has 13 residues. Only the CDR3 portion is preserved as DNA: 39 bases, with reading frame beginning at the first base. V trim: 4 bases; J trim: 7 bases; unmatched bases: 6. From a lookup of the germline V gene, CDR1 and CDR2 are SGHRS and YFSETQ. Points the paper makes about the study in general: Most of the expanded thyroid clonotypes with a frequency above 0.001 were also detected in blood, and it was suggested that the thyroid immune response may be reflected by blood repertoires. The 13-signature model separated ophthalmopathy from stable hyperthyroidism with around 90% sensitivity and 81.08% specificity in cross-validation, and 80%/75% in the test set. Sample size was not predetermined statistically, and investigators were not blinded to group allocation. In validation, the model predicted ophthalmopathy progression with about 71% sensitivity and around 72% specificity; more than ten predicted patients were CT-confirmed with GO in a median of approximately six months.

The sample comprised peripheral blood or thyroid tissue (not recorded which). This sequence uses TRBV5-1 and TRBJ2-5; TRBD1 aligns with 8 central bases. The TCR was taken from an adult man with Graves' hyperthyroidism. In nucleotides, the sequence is TGCGCCAGCAGCCGGGACAGGAAAGGGACCCAGTACTTC. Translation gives CASSRDRKGTQYF. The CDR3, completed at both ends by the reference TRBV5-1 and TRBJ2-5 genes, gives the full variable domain KAGVTQTPRYLIKTRGQQVTLSCSPISGHRSVSWYQQTPGQGLQFLFEYFSETQRNKGNFPGRFSGRQFSNSRSEMNVSTLELGDSALYLCASSRDRKGTQYFGPGTRLLVL.